The entry below gives a single T cell receptor beta chain sequence along with its context. The antigen it recognizes is unknown. Base qualities are not at hand, and no much larger clone is one base apart. The CDR1 and CDR2 encoded by the germline V gene are KGHSH and LQKENI. V drops 2 bases and J drops 5 bases, leaving 5 bases in between. Inclusive of the bounding cysteine and phenylalanine, the CDR3 is 12 residues long. CDR3 DNA only is kept here, 36 bases in frame from base 1. These data are taken from a study of blood T cell repertoires in COVID-19 (dated by TCRdb to 2018 to 2021). Regarding the research as a whole: The collaborator samples originated in the United States, Italy and Spain and spanned the acute and convalescent phases of COVID-19. The prospective study material was composed of cDNA or gDNA derived from T cells, B-cell-depleted T cells, or PBMCs. The dataset comprised deeply sampled blood TCRbeta repertoires from subjects exposed to, actively infected with, or recovered from COVID-19. The repertoires were made available in a free public database intended to serve as a resource for research on the immune response to SARS-CoV-2. The samples were drawn from two sources: the first 160 participants of the ongoing ImmuneRACE study, and 1,000 to 1,500 subjects contributed by 6 global collaborators. Nearly every sample came with metadata listing a de-identified subject ID, COVID-19 status, age in years and sex. HLA class I and class II types, where available, came from metadata supplied by the sample provider rather than from assay-based typing. General study outcomes and caveats: The amount of clinical and demographic metadata varied by source and participant and was provided uncurated.

The collaborating institutions used their own protocols to collect whole blood in K2EDTA tubes. Collaborator samples were shipped for TCRbeta analysis as frozen whole blood, isolated PBMCs, or DNA extracted from either sample type. TCRbeta CDR3 regions were amplified from genomic DNA using the immunoSEQ Assay, a bias-controlled multiplex PCR. In the source study's methods: The number of nucleated cells in each sample was estimated by amplification of reference gene primers within the assay. To quantify the absolute abundance of each unique TCRbeta CDR3 rearrangement, sequence reads were collapsed and filtered. Productive Simpson clonality was computed per sample as the square root of Simpson's diversity index over productive rearrangements. What TCRdb holds here is the immuneACCESS table cut down to in-frame rearrangements. Part of the clones is not present; checked against another copy, under half of the missing clones reflect an unresolved V gene, and the others are unexplained. That table supplies the V and J calls and clone size; D and trimming were determined from the DNA. A total of under 200,000 clones appear in this sample, 65% to 90% of them only once. Jointly, the top ten make up more than 1.5% of the sample.

The sample taken for sequencing was peripheral blood. The chain employs TRBV18 and TRBJ2-3; no D gene can be assigned with confidence. The receptor's source is a human donor in a cohort sampled during active COVID-19. The nucleotide sequence reads as follows: TGTGCCAGCTCACCAGCCGGAGATACGCAGTATTTT. Its product reads: CASSPAGDTQYF.